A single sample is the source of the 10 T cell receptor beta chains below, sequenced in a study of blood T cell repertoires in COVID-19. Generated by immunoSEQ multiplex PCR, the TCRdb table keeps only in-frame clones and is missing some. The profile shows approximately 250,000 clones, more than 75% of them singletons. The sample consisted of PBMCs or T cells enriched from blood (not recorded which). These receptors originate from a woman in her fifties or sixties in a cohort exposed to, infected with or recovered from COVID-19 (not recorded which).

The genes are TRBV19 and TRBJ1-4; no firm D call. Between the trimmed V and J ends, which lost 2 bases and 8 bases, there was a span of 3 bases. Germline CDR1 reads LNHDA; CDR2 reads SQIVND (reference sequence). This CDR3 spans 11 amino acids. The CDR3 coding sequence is TGTGCCAGTAGTATATCGGAAAAACTGTTTTTT. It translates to CASSISEKLFF.

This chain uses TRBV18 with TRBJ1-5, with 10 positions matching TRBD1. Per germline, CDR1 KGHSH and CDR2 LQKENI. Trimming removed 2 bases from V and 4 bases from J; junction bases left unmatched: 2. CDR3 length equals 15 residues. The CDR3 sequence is CASSPRTGGNQPQHF. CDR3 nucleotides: TGTGCCAGCTCACCAAGGACAGGGGGAAATCAGCCCCAGCATTTT.

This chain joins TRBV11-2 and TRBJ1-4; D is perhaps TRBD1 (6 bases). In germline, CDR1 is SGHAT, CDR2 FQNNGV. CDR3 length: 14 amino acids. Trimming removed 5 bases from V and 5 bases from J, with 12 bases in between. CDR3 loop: CASSPRGGNEKLFF. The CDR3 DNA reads TGTGCCAGCAGCCCAAGGGGGGGAAATGAAAAACTGTTTTTT. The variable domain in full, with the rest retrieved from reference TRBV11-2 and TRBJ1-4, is EAGVAQSPRYKIIEKRQSVAFWCNPISGHATLYWYQQILGQGPKLLIQFQNNGVVDDSQLPKDRFSAERLKGVDSTLKIQPAKLEDSAVYLCASSPRGGNEKLFFGSGTQLSVL.

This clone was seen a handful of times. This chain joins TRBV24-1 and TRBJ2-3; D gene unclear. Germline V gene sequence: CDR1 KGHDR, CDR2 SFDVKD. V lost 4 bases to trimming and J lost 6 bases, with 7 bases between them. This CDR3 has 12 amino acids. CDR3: CATSETMDTQYF. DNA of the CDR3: TGTGCCACCAGTGAAACTATGGATACGCAGTATTTT.

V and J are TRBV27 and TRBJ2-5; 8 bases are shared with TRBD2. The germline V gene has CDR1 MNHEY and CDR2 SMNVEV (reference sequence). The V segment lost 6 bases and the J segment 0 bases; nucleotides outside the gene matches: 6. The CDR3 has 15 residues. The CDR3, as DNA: TGTGCCAGCAGGGGTGGCGGGGGGTACCAAGAGACCCAGTACTTC. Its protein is CASRGGGGYQETQYF.

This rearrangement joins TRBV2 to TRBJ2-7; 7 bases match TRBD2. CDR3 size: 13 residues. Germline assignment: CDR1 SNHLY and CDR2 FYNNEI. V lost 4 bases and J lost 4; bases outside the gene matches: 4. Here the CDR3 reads CASSGGGSYEQYF. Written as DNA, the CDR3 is TGTGCCAGCAGTGGGGGGGGTTCTTACGAGCAGTACTTC.

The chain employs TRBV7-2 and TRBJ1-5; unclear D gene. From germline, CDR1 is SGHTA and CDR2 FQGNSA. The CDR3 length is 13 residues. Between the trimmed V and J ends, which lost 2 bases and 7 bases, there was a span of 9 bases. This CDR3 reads CASSLLGRQPQHF. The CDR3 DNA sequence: TGTGCCAGCAGCTTATTAGGGAGGCAGCCCCAGCATTTT. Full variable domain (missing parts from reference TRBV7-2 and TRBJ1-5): GAGVSQSPSNKVTEKGKDVELRCDPISGHTALYWYRQSLGQGLEFLIYFQGNSAPDKSGLPSDRFSAERTGGSVSTLTIQRTQQEDSAVYLCASSLLGRQPQHFGDGTRLSIL.

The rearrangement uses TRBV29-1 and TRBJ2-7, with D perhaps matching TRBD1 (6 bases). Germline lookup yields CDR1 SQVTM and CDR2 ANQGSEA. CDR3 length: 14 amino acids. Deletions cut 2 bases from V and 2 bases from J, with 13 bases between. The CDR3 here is CSVEPGQLPYEQYF. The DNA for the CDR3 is TGCAGCGTTGAACCGGGACAACTACCCTACGAGCAGTACTTC.

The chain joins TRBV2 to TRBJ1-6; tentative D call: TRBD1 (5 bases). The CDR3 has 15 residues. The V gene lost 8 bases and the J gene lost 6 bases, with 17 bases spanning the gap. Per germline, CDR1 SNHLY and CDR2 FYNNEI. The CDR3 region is CASSLGRAANSPLHF. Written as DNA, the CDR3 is TGTGCCAGCTCGCTGGGCAGGGCAGCTAATTCACCCCTCCACTTT.

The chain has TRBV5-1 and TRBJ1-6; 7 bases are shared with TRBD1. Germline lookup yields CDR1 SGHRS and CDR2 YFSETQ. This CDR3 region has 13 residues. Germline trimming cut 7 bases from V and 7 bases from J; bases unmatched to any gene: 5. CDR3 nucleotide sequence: TGCGCCAGCTCTGGGACAGAGAATTCACCCCTCCACTTT. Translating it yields CASSGTENSPLHF.